Presented here are 15 T cell receptor beta chains from one specimen sequenced in a study of CD8 T cells in Susac syndrome. Random hexamers primed reverse transcription of about 0.5 to 1 ug RNA. TCRdb passed the immunoSEQ multiplex PCR reads through MiXCR, listing each CDR3 protein once. The table lists about 250,000 distinct CDR3 sequences, just over 90% of them singletons. Sequenced material: CD4+ T cells from PBMCs. These receptors originate from a human donor with multiple sclerosis.

This chain uses TRBV5-1 with TRBJ2-5, with D unresolved. Germline values: CDR1 SGHRS, CDR2 YFSETQ. V was clipped by 4 bases and J by 6 bases, with 7 bases between them. This CDR3 has 11 amino acids. DNA of the CDR3: TGCGCCAGCAGCGAGACGAAGACCCAGTACTTC. Translated, it gives CASSETKTQYF.

V is TRBV19 and J is TRBJ1-2; 8 bases are shared with TRBD1. CDR3 length equals 13 residues. V dropped 8 bases and J dropped 0; count of bases not matched to a gene: 2. From germline, CDR1 is LNHDA and CDR2 SQIVND (reference sequence). CDR3 amino acids: CASETGANYGYTF. In DNA form, the CDR3 reads TGTGCCAGTGAGACAGGGGCTAACTATGGCTACACCTTC.

V gene TRBV6-1 combines with J gene TRBJ1-3, with TRBD1 matching over 10 bases. The length of the CDR3 is 16 residues. V dropped 5 bases and J dropped 3; count of bases not matched to a gene: 7. From germline, CDR1 is MNHNS and CDR2 SASEGT. The CDR3 DNA sequence: TGTGCCAGCAGTATGACCGGGACAGGGGTTGGAAACACCATATATTTT. Encoded protein: CASSMTGTGVGNTIYF.

The chain uses TRBV2 and TRBJ2-2, with 10 positions matching TRBD2. Germline assignment: CDR1 SNHLY and CDR2 FYNNEI. CDR3 length: 14 residues. Trimming removed 10 bases from V and 6 bases from J; junction bases left unmatched: 8. Here the CDR3 reads CATQRGGPAGELFF. The CDR3 DNA follows: TGTGCCACCCAGCGGGGGGGCCCCGCCGGGGAGCTGTTTTTT.

The chain couples TRBV27 to TRBJ2-3; D possibly uses TRBD1 or TRBD2 (5 bases each). V dropped 5 bases and J dropped 3 bases, with 18 bases sitting between them. This CDR3 region has 16 residues. In germline, CDR1 is MNHEY, CDR2 SMNVEV (reference sequence). CDR3 nucleotide sequence: TGTGCCAGCAGTCTCAACTCGGGGCGCGTTACAGATACGCAGTATTTT. It yields the protein CASSLNSGRVTDTQYF.

This sequence joins TRBV5-1 and TRBJ2-7, with 8 bases identical to TRBD1. Germline assignment: CDR1 SGHRS and CDR2 YFSETQ. This CDR3 is 12 amino acids long. Trimming removed 4 bases from V and 13 bases from J; junction bases left unmatched: 10. The CDR3, as DNA: TGCGCCAGCAGCCTTGCAGGGGGCGACTTTTACGTC. Protein product: CASSLAGGDFYV.

The chain links TRBV12-3 or TRBV12-4 to TRBJ2-7, with 13 nucleotides matching TRBD2. The ends lost 6 bases at V and 2 bases at J; junction bases unmatched: 10. The CDR3 sequence is 17 residues long. The CDR3 DNA is TGTGCCAGCAGCGGCGAGACTAGCGGGGGGCCAACCTACGAGCAGTACTTC. Translation: CASSGETSGGPTYEQYF.

This chain links TRBV20-1 with TRBJ2-3; no definite D call. The CDR3 contains 12 residues. Per the germline V gene, CDR1 is DFQATT and CDR2 is SNEGSKA (reference sequence). The ends were cut back, 0 bases at V and 4 bases at J, with 5 bases in the middle. The CDR3 DNA reads as TGCAGTGCTAGAGATCGGGCAGATACGCAGTATTTT. Translation: CSARDRADTQYF.

CDR3 in DNA: TGCGCCAGCAGTTCCCAGGGCGCGAACACCGGGGAGCTGTTTTTT. It yields the protein CASSSQGANTGELFF. The chain has TRBV10-2 and TRBJ2-2, with D tentatively TRBD1 (5 bases). The CDR3 runs to 15 residues. Trimming cost V 5 bases and J 0 bases, with 10 bases left between them. Germline CDR1 WSHSY, CDR2 SAAADI.

This chain connects TRBV24-1 to TRBJ2-5; D may be TRBD1 or TRBD2 (6 bases each). CDR1 is KGHDR, CDR2 SFDVKD, per germline. V dropped 7 bases and J dropped 5 bases, with 16 bases sitting between them. The CDR3 is 14 residues long. The CDR3 nucleotides are TGTGCCACCAGCCCCGCCGGGGGCAGGGAGACCCAGTACTTC. As protein: CATSPAGGRETQYF.

The J gene is TRBJ2-7, the V gene TRBV19, with 11 bases lining up with TRBD1. CDR3 length equals 16 residues. Per germline, CDR1 LNHDA and CDR2 SQIVND (reference sequence). The J segment lost 3 bases and the V segment lost 4 bases, leaving 8 bases of the junction unmatched. CDR3 nucleotides: TGTGCCAGTAGTAATTCTCCCGGGACAGGGGGCTACGAGCAGTACTTC. It is translated as CASSNSPGTGGYEQYF.

The gene calls are TRBV27 and TRBJ2-7, with 10 bases matching TRBD1. Germline V gene data show CDR1 as MNHEY and CDR2 as SMNVEV (reference sequence). This CDR3 contains 14 residues. The V and J ends lost 5 bases and 7 bases, in that order; junction bases with no gene match: 8. CDR3 region: CASSPAGTGVEQYF. The CDR3 region has the DNA TGTGCCAGCAGTCCCGCCGGGACAGGGGTTGAGCAGTACTTC.

The gene calls are TRBV9 and TRBJ2-5; D is perhaps TRBD1 or TRBD2 (5 bases each). The length of the CDR3 is 15 residues. Per the germline V gene, CDR1 is SGDLS and CDR2 is YYNGEE. V lost 0 bases to trimming and J lost 5 bases, with 14 bases between them. The CDR3 nucleotides are TGTGCCAGCAGCGTAGACCGGGCCGGGACCGAGACCCAGTACTTC. The encoded protein is CASSVDRAGTETQYF.

This rearrangement joins TRBV10-3 to TRBJ1-5; D gene unclear. The ends were cut back, 3 bases at V and 3 bases at J, with 12 bases in the middle. The CDR3 totals 15 residues. Per germline, CDR1 ENHRY and CDR2 SYGVKD. The CDR3: CAISDNMGDNQPQHF. Here the CDR3 DNA reads TGTGCCATCAGTGATAACATGGGCGACAATCAGCCCCAGCATTTT.

The chain carries TRBV5-1 and TRBJ2-1; D unresolved. This CDR3 is 14 amino acids long. V was pared by 4 bases and J by 7 bases, with 15 bases between. Germline V lookup: CDR1 SGHRS, CDR2 YFSETQ. CDR3 bases: TGCGCCAGCAGCCTAAAAATAACCGATAATGAGCAGTTCTTC. Amino acids: CASSLKITDNEQFF. Supplemented by reference TRBV5-1 and TRBJ2-1, the full variable domain reads KAGVTQTPRYLIKTRGQQVTLSCSPISGHRSVSWYQQTPGQGLQFLFEYFSETQRNKGNFPGRFSGRQFSNSRSEMNVSTLELGDSALYLCASSLKITDNEQFFGPGTRLTVL.